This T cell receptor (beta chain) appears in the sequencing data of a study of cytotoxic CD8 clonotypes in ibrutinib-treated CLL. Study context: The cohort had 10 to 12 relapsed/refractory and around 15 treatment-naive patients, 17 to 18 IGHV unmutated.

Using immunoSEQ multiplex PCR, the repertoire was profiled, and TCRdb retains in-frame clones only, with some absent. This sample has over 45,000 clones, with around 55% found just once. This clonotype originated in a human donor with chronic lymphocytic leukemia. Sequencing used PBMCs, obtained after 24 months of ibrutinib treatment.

The CDR3, as DNA: TGTGCCAGCAGCCCGGAGCTATCTAACTATGGCTACACCTTC. Its translation: CASSPELSNYGYTF. The chain combines TRBV5-4 with TRBJ1-2; no definite D call. Germline V CDR1 and CDR2: SGHNT, YYREEE (reference sequence). The CDR3 is made up of 14 amino acids. Trimming took 4 bases from V and 0 from J, leaving 10 bases between them. Combining the CDR3 with reference TRBV5-4 and TRBJ1-2 gives the whole variable domain ETGVTQSPTHLIKTRGQQVTLRCSSQSGHNTVSWYQQALGQGPQFIFQYYREEENGRGNFPPRFSGLQFPNYSSELNVNALELDDSALYLCASSPELSNYGYTFGSGTRLTVV.